This TCR beta chain was sequenced for a study of cytomegalovirus exposure and HLA in healthy donors. Study findings and constraints: The later analysis indicated that the majority of CMV-associated TCR beta chains appeared HLA-restricted.

V shed 8 bases and J shed 2 bases, with 13 bases lying between them. CDR3 length equals 13 residues. Germline V gene lookup returns CDR1 SEHNR and CDR2 FQNEAQ (reference sequence). In regard to this clone: Its antigen is undetermined.

Primers: 60 Vbeta forward and 13 Jbeta reverse. Here immunoSEQ multiplex PCR was the method, and the copy in TCRdb shows in-frame clones only, minus some. The sample holds more than 85,000 clones, over 70% seen once. The specimen was PBMCs. This chain uses TRBV7-9 with TRBJ2-7; D perhaps matches TRBD2 (5 bases). This TCR was recovered from a male donor in good health and CMV-seronegative. CDR3: CASGPDGTYEQYF. CDR3 nucleotides: TGTGCCAGCGGCCCGGACGGGACCTACGAGCAGTACTTC.